This TCR beta chain stems from a study of cytomegalovirus exposure and HLA in healthy donors. Turning to the study itself: An analysis done earlier identified 90 million to 120 million unique TCR beta sequences from about 179 million T cells.

A remark on this clone: Its cognate antigen is unknown.

PCR employed 60 Vbeta and 13 Jbeta primers. Method: immunoSEQ multiplex PCR; TCRdb's copy keeps in-frame clones and lacks some. The table has fewer than 150,000 clones, 75% to 80% seen once. Findings and caveats of the study: Roughly even sequencing depth across donors was the assumption behind the presence/absence analyses. A few of the chains that were CMV-associated were confirmed in vitro to be specific for CMV antigens.

The length of the CDR3 is 12 residues. The origin of this receptor is a man aged 18 to 29 in good health and CMV-seronegative. The specimen sequenced was PBMCs. The chain recombines TRBV21-1 with TRBJ1-5. TRBV21-1 is classified as a pseudogene. CDR3 sequence (DNA): TGTGCCAGCAGCAAGGGAGATCAGCCCCAGCATTTT. It yields the protein CASSKGDQPQHF.